These 24 T cell receptor beta chains share one sample of origin, sequenced in a study of cytomegalovirus exposure and HLA in healthy donors. 13 Jbeta primers and 60 Vbeta primers were used for the PCR. Using immunoSEQ multiplex PCR, the repertoire was profiled, and TCRdb retains in-frame clones only, with some absent. Seen here are 83,000 or so clones, roughly 76% observed once, and the top ten hold 1.9%. The specimen sequenced was PBMCs. Source of these receptors: a woman in her twenties or thirties in good health and CMV-seronegative.

The chain has TRBV6-6 and TRBJ2-1, with 7 bases aligning to TRBD2. V lost 3 bases and J lost 4; bases outside the gene matches: 9. Germline V gives CDR1 MNHNY, CDR2 SVGAGI (reference sequence). The CDR3 loop spans 16 amino acids. CDR3 protein: CASSYFVGGWYNEQFF. CDR3 in DNA: TGTGCCAGCAGTTATTTCGTCGGGGGGTGGTACAATGAGCAGTTCTTC.

The CDR3 reads CASSLLQNYGYTF. The CDR3 DNA follows: TGTGCCAGCAGCTTACTACAGAACTATGGCTACACCTTC. This sequence joins TRBV7-2 and TRBJ1-2; no clear D gene. This CDR3 region has 13 residues. Germline CDR1 is SGHTA and CDR2 is FQGNSA. V lost 2 bases and J lost 2, with 6 bases in between.

The sample holds a few counts of this clone. The chain couples TRBV7-8 to TRBJ2-5; TRBD2 aligns across 11 bases. V shed 5 bases, J shed 3 bases, and the junction held 2 bases outside the gene matches. Germline assignment: CDR1 SGHVS and CDR2 FQNEAQ. The CDR3 runs 14 residues. Written as DNA, the CDR3 is TGTGCCAGCAGCCCGGGACTAGCGGAAGAGACCCAGTACTTC. This gives the protein CASSPGLAEETQYF. The full variable domain, in which reference TRBV7-8 and TRBJ2-5 provide the parts outside the CDR3, is GAGVSQSPRYKVAKRGQDVALRCDPISGHVSLFWYQQALGQGPEFLTYFQNEAQLDKSGLPSDRFFAERPEGSVSTLKIQRTQQEDSAVYLCASSPGLAEETQYFGPGTRLLVL.

The chain combines TRBV9 with TRBJ2-2; 9 bases map to TRBD2. Germline CDR1 is SGDLS and CDR2 is YYNGEE. The CDR3 is made up of 15 amino acids. V dropped 4 bases and J dropped 4; count of bases not matched to a gene: 5. This CDR3 is CASSPRTSATGELFF. In DNA, the CDR3 is TGTGCCAGCAGCCCCCGGACTAGCGCCACCGGGGAGCTGTTTTTT.

The chain recombines TRBV28 with TRBJ2-3; TRBD2 aligns across 8 bases. The V and J ends lost 4 bases and 2 bases, in that order; junction bases with no gene match: 11. CDR3 length: 17 residues. Germline CDR1 reads MDHEN; CDR2 reads SYDVKM. CDR3 in DNA: TGTGCCAGCAGTTCCCCCTCGACTAGCGCCTACACAGATACGCAGTATTTT. This sequence encodes CASSSPSTSAYTDTQYF.

The V gene is TRBV5-1, the J gene TRBJ2-7, with TRBD1 matching 9 bases. The V gene's germline CDR1 is SGHRS and CDR2 YFSETQ. The CDR3 runs to 15 residues. The ends lost 4 bases at V and 3 bases at J; junction bases unmatched: 8. This chain's CDR3 is CASSPGQGIIYEQYF. CDR3 bases: TGCGCCAGCAGCCCGGGACAGGGTATTATCTACGAGCAGTACTTC.

The chain links TRBV6-5 to TRBJ2-7; TRBD2 agrees at 10 bases. Germline V gene data show CDR1 as MNHEY and CDR2 as SVGAGI. The trim removed 6 bases at V and 3 bases at J, leaving 8 bases unmatched. The length of the CDR3 is 15 residues. The CDR3 nucleotides are TGTGCCAGCAGCCGGACTAGCGGACTCTTCTACGAGCAGTACTTC. Translated: CASSRTSGLFYEQYF.

The rearrangement links TRBV6-1 to TRBJ2-3; a possible D gene is TRBD1 (5 bases). This CDR3 has 13 amino acids. The germline CDR1 and CDR2 sequences are MNHNS and SASEGT. Trimming pared 5 bases from V and 5 bases from J, leaving 11 bases between. CDR3 nucleotides: TGTGCCAGCAGTACCAAAAGGGGAGATACGCAGTATTTT. Residues: CASSTKRGDTQYF.

This sequence joins TRBV7-2 and TRBJ1-2, with 9 bases that match TRBD1. V trimming: 5 bases; J trimming: 4 bases; junction bases outside the gene matches: 2. The CDR3 extends over 13 amino acids. Germline CDR1 SGHTA, CDR2 FQGNSA. CDR3 nucleotide sequence: TGTGCCAGCAGCCAGGGACAGGGCTATGGCTACACCTTC. Protein: CASSQGQGYGYTF. Together with reference TRBV7-2 and TRBJ1-2, the CDR3 gives the full variable domain: GAGVSQSPSNKVTEKGKDVELRCDPISGHTALYWYRQSLGQGLEFLIYFQGNSAPDKSGLPSDRFSAERTGGSVSTLTIQRTQQEDSAVYLCASSQGQGYGYTFGSGTRLTVV.

V usage is TRBV5-8 and J usage is TRBJ2-7; 12 bases are a match to TRBD1. Trimming took 4 bases from V and 6 from J; bases not matched to a gene: 8. The CDR3 consists of 15 residues. Per germline, CDR1 SGHTS and CDR2 YDEGEE. CDR3 sequence: CASSAPGQGASEQYF. The CDR3 nucleotides read TGTGCCAGCAGCGCACCGGGACAGGGGGCTAGCGAGCAGTACTTC.

In its sample, this clone was seen once. The chain joins TRBV19 to TRBJ1-5, with D possibly matching TRBD1 (5 bases). This CDR3 comprises 16 residues. V was clipped by 0 bases and J by 4 bases, with 13 bases between them. Germline V lookup: CDR1 LNHDA, CDR2 SQIVND (reference sequence). The CDR3 DNA reads TGTGCCAGTAGTATAGATCGGCGGGGGGGGAATCAGCCCCAGCATTTT. Translated: CASSIDRRGGNQPQHF.

The chain links TRBV10-1 to TRBJ1-2; tentative D call: TRBD1 (6 bases). V dropped 4 bases and J dropped 3 bases, with 18 bases sitting between them. The germline gives CDR1 WNHNN, CDR2 SYGVQD (reference sequence). The CDR3 has 16 amino acids. This CDR3 is CASSGRNTGMHYGYTF. The DNA for the CDR3 is TGCGCCAGCAGTGGGAGGAATACAGGGATGCACTATGGCTACACCTTC.

This clone turned up a few times. The chain joins TRBV10-3 to TRBJ1-1; D is undetermined. The germline CDR1 and CDR2 sequences are ENHRY and SYGVKD. The CDR3 contains 15 residues. V was pared by 10 bases and J by 5 bases, with 23 bases between. The CDR3 bases are TGTGCCAGTAGGAGGGTCATCGAAGGATCGACTGAAGCTTTCTTT. Its translation is CASRRVIEGSTEAFF.

The gene calls are TRBV18 and TRBJ1-5; D may be TRBD1 (6 bases). Trimming took off 3 bases at V and 3 bases at J, with 12 bases between the two ends. The CDR3 spans 15 residues. The germline V gene has CDR1 KGHSH and CDR2 LQKENI. This CDR3 is CASSPTGGNNQPQHF. The CDR3 nucleotides read TGTGCCAGCTCACCGACAGGTGGTAACAATCAGCCCCAGCATTTT.

This chain joins TRBV4-3 and TRBJ1-2; no definite D call. This CDR3 has 13 amino acids. Trimming removed 0 bases at V and 6 bases at J, with 8 bases between. From germline, CDR1 is LGHNA and CDR2 YSLEER. The DNA for the CDR3 is TGCGCCAGCAGCCAAGACCAGGTAGATGGCTACACCTTC. It translates to CASSQDQVDGYTF.

This chain joins TRBV6-5 and TRBJ2-7; TRBD2 matches 9 bases. The V segment lost 0 bases and the J segment 10 bases; nucleotides outside the gene matches: 7. Germline V lookup: CDR1 MNHEY, CDR2 SVGAGI. This CDR3 contains 14 residues. The DNA of the CDR3 is TGTGCCAGCAGTTACTCGGCTAGCGGGGTCGGACAGTACTTC. This encodes CASSYSASGVGQYF.

A single count supports this clone. Other DNA sequences from this sample encode an identical CDR3 as well. The rearrangement uses TRBV28 and TRBJ1-4; tentative D call: TRBD1 (6 bases). In germline, CDR1 is MDHEN, CDR2 SYDVKM. The length of the CDR3 is 17 residues. The ends were cut back, 1 base at V and 5 bases at J, with 17 bases in the middle. CDR3 nucleotide sequence: TGTGCCAGCAGTTTATTCCTTGGGGGAACAGGGAATGAAAAACTGTTTTTT. Translated: CASSLFLGGTGNEKLFF.

This rearrangement joins TRBV27 to TRBJ2-5, with TRBD1 identical over 7 bases. With 4 bases clipped from V and 1 base from J, the junction kept 6 bases outside the gene matches. The CDR3 is 15 amino acids. The germline V gene has CDR1 MNHEY and CDR2 SMNVEV (reference sequence). Written as DNA, the CDR3 is TGTGCCAGCAGTTCAATCGGGACAGCCCAAGAGACCCAGTACTTC. Translating it yields CASSSIGTAQETQYF.

The rearrangement uses TRBV7-9 and TRBJ1-2; D remains ambiguous. The CDR3 covers 13 residues. The germline CDR1 and CDR2 sequences are SEHNR and FQNEAQ (reference sequence). The V end was cut by 2 bases, the J end by 5 bases, with 9 bases between. In nucleotides, the CDR3 is TGTGCCAGCAGCTTACAATCCCAGTATGGCTACACCTTC. It specifies CASSLQSQYGYTF.

This clone has a handful of counts. The rearrangement links TRBV27 to TRBJ2-3, with 10 bases that match TRBD1. Germline V gene sequence: CDR1 MNHEY, CDR2 SMNVEV (reference sequence). The junction had 7 bases not matched to a gene; V was cut back by 3 bases and J by 4 bases. CDR3 length equals 16 residues. The CDR3: CASSFLGTGASDTQYF. The CDR3 DNA reads TGTGCCAGCAGTTTCCTGGGGACAGGGGCATCAGATACGCAGTATTTT.

The chain is built from TRBV9 and TRBJ2-1, with 10 nucleotides matching TRBD2. From germline, CDR1 is SGDLS and CDR2 YYNGEE. CDR3 length: 16 residues. The ends lost 2 bases at V and 2 bases at J; junction bases unmatched: 4. CDR3 amino acids: CASSVASGSPYNEQFF. The CDR3 DNA sequence: TGTGCCAGCAGCGTTGCTAGCGGGAGCCCCTACAATGAGCAGTTCTTC.

The V gene is TRBV7-3, the J gene TRBJ1-5; 7 positions match TRBD1. In germline, CDR1 is SGHTA, CDR2 FQGTGA. The V gene end was trimmed by 5 bases and the J gene end by 0 bases; junction bases not matched to a gene: 1. The CDR3 covers 14 residues. The CDR3 is CASSRTGSNQPQHF. CDR3 coding DNA: TGTGCCAGCAGCAGGACAGGTAGCAATCAGCCCCAGCATTTT.

This chain uses TRBV28 with TRBJ2-3, with 9 bases fitting TRBD1. V trimming: 2 bases; J trimming: 8 bases; junction bases outside the gene matches: 8. The CDR3 loop spans 15 amino acids. The germline CDR1 and CDR2 sequences are MDHEN and SYDVKM. The chain's CDR3 is CASSLDGTGTGTQYF. CDR3 sequence (DNA): TGTGCCAGCAGTTTAGACGGGACAGGGACCGGTACGCAGTATTTT. Supplemented by reference TRBV28 and TRBJ2-3, the full variable domain reads DVKVTQSSRYLVKRTGEKVFLECVQDMDHENMFWYRQDPGLGLRLIYFSYDVKMKEKGDIPEGYSVSREKKERFSLILESASTNQTSMYLCASSLDGTGTGTQYFGPGTRLTVL.

The rearrangement joins TRBV7-2 to TRBJ2-7, with 13 bases aligning to TRBD2. The germline gives CDR1 SGHTA, CDR2 FQGNSA. V lost 0 bases to trimming and J lost 2 bases; unmatched junction nucleotides: 1. This CDR3 region has 16 residues. The CDR3 here is CASSLAGLAGAYEQYF. The CDR3 coding sequence is TGTGCCAGCAGCTTAGCAGGACTAGCGGGAGCCTACGAGCAGTACTTC.